This entry lists 27 T cell receptor beta chains sequenced from one sample in a study of blood T cell repertoires in COVID-19. Assay: immunoSEQ multiplex PCR; the TCRdb copy retains only in-frame clones and omits some. Of under 250,000 clones listed, around 80% are singletons. Sequencing was performed on peripheral blood. These receptors came from a woman aged 18-29 years with acute or convalescent COVID-19.

The chain joins TRBV30 to TRBJ1-3; D not resolved. This CDR3 has 15 amino acids. From germline, CDR1 is GTSNPN and CDR2 SVGIG (reference sequence). Trimming removed 2 bases from V and 3 bases from J, with 14 bases in between. The CDR3 DNA is TGTGCCTGGAGTCCCTGGGCGGGCCGTGGAAACACCATATATTTT. Protein: CAWSPWAGRGNTIYF.

The rearrangement links TRBV7-9 to TRBJ1-4; unclear D gene. CDR1 and CDR2 (germline): SEHNR, FQNEAQ (reference sequence). The CDR3 has 15 amino acids. Trimming cost V 1 base and J 4 bases, with 10 bases left between them. This CDR3 reads CASSLGRNFNEKLFF. CDR3 bases: TGTGCCAGCAGCTTAGGCAGGAACTTTAATGAAAAACTGTTTTTT.

The J gene is TRBJ2-7, the V gene TRBV7-6; tentatively, D is TRBD2 (5 bases). CDR3 size: 15 residues. CDR1 and CDR2 from the germline V gene are SGHVS and FNYEAQ. Trimming removed 2 bases from V and 2 bases from J, with 13 bases in between. CDR3 in DNA: TGTGCCAGCAGCTTAAGGACTGAGGACCCCTACGAGCAGTACTTC. Translating it yields CASSLRTEDPYEQYF.

This chain joins TRBV18 and TRBJ1-2; weak D call: TRBD1 (5 bases). Germline values: CDR1 KGHSH, CDR2 LQKENI. The V end was cut by 4 bases, the J end by 8 bases, with 17 bases between. The CDR3 sequence is 14 residues long. The CDR3 sequence is CASSLNVRDSGYTF. For the CDR3, the DNA is TGTGCCAGCTCACTAAACGTCAGGGATTCGGGCTACACCTTC.

This chain uses TRBV28 with TRBJ1-1; TRBD1 might be the D (6 bases). V was pared by 5 bases and J by 5 bases, with 9 bases between. CDR3 length: 12 residues. Germline values: CDR1 MDHEN, CDR2 SYDVKM. The CDR3 DNA reads TGTGCCAGCAGTACACAGGGAACTGAAGCTTTCTTT. Translation: CASSTQGTEAFF.

Remarks on this clone: Relative to the germline gene, one junction end is altered; a read error may explain this. The chain uses TRBV11-2 and TRBJ2-7; 7 nucleotides line up with TRBD1. The germline V gene has CDR1 SGHAT and CDR2 FQNNGV. This CDR3 has 13 amino acids. The CDR3 DNA follows: TGTGCCAGCAGCTTAGATCGCGTACAGGGGTCCCACTTC. Its translation is CASSLDRVQGSHF.

V usage is TRBV7-2 and J usage is TRBJ2-7, with 14 bases aligning to TRBD2. After removal of 0 bases from V and 1 base from J, the junction contained 8 bases not matched to a gene. The CDR3 spans 19 residues. In germline, CDR1 is SGHTA, CDR2 FQGNSA. CDR3 residues: CASSLAQTSGRAGSYEQYF. Written as DNA, the CDR3 is TGTGCCAGCAGCTTAGCGCAGACTAGCGGGAGGGCCGGGTCCTACGAGCAGTACTTC.

In the case of this clone: The junction and the germline gene differ at one end; a read error may be behind it. The CDR3 nucleotides read TGTGCCTGCAGCCTAGGACTAGCGGCCTCCTACGAGCAGTACTTC. Its protein is CACSLGLAASYEQYF. The chain couples TRBV6-2 or TRBV6-3 to TRBJ2-7; 10 positions agree with TRBD2. CDR3 length: 15 amino acids. Germline-derived CDR1 and CDR2 are MNHEY and SVGEGT.

The CDR3 loop is CASSDRQGDRQPQHF. CDR3 nucleotides: TGTGCCAGCAGCGACCGACAGGGAGATCGTCAGCCCCAGCATTTT. V gene TRBV7-2 combines with J gene TRBJ1-5; TRBD1 matches at 7 bases. The germline CDR1 and CDR2 sequences are SGHTA and FQGNSA. The CDR3 is 15 amino acids. Trimming at V came to 5 bases and at J to 6 bases, leaving 10 bases not matched to a gene.

The chain joins TRBV15 to TRBJ2-5; 12 nucleotides align to TRBD2. This CDR3 comprises 15 residues. Trimming took 5 bases from V and 4 from J; bases not matched to a gene: 5. Per germline, CDR1 LNHNV and CDR2 YYDKDF (reference sequence). The CDR3 sequence is CATSLTTSGRETQYF. The CDR3 DNA reads TGTGCCACCAGCTTAACGACTAGCGGGAGAGAGACCCAGTACTTC.

V usage is TRBV19 and J usage is TRBJ1-2; D gene unclear. Trimming removed 4 bases at V and 3 bases at J, with 9 bases between. The CDR3 consists of 13 residues. CDR1 and CDR2 (germline): LNHDA, SQIVND (reference sequence). The CDR3 spells CASSTRFDYGYTF. CDR3 sequence (DNA): TGTGCCAGTAGTACCCGTTTTGACTATGGCTACACCTTC.

J is TRBJ2-1 and V is TRBV7-9; a weak D match, TRBD1 (6 bases). Germline lookup yields CDR1 SEHNR and CDR2 FQNEAQ (reference sequence). V gave up 2 bases and J gave up 3 bases, with 8 bases separating them. The CDR3 covers 14 residues. The CDR3 here is CASSLQGSYNEQFF. The CDR3 nucleotides read TGTGCCAGCAGCTTACAGGGGAGCTACAATGAGCAGTTCTTC.

The chain recombines TRBV19 with TRBJ1-2, with TRBD1 as a possible D gene (6 bases). Trimming left V 7 bases short and J 5 bases short, with 11 bases between. Germline V lookup: CDR1 LNHDA, CDR2 SQIVND (reference sequence). The CDR3 runs to 12 residues. The CDR3 nucleotides read TGTGCCAGTACAGGGGACCATTATGGCTACACCTTC. Its translation: CASTGDHYGYTF.

This rearrangement joins TRBV4-3 to TRBJ2-7, with D perhaps matching TRBD1 (5 bases). Germline loops: CDR1 LGHNA, CDR2 YSLEER. The CDR3 length is 14 residues. V was shortened by 4 bases and J by 0 bases, with 10 bases between the two germline ends. The CDR3: CASSPGRASYEQYF. CDR3 nucleotides: TGCGCCAGCAGCCCAGGCAGGGCCTCCTACGAGCAGTACTTC.

This clone was counted a few times. The rearrangement uses TRBV30 and TRBJ2-7; D gene ambiguous. The V end was cut by 0 bases, the J end by 7 bases, with 10 bases between. The CDR3 runs 12 residues. The germline V gene has CDR1 GTSNPN and CDR2 SVGIG (reference sequence). CDR3 sequence reads: CAWSVVGEEQYF. In nucleotides, the CDR3 is TGTGCCTGGAGTGTGGTGGGCGAAGAGCAGTACTTC.

In nucleotides, the CDR3 is TGTGCCAGCAGTGAAGGGACAGCCGAGCAGTACTTC. Residues: CASSEGTAEQYF. The chain couples TRBV25-1 to TRBJ2-7; 7 bases are shared with TRBD1. Per germline, CDR1 MGHDK and CDR2 SYGVNS. CDR3 length equals 12 residues. V shed 2 bases, J shed 6 bases, and the junction held 1 base outside the gene matches.

J is TRBJ2-6 and V is TRBV4-3; TRBD2 agrees at 7 bases. This CDR3 has 17 amino acids. CDR1 LGHNA and CDR2 YSLEER come from the germline V gene. J gave up 0 bases and V 0 bases, and 2 bases lay outside the gene matches. Here the CDR3 reads CASSQERDYSGANVLTF. In DNA form, the CDR3 reads TGCGCCAGCAGCCAAGAAAGGGACTACTCTGGGGCCAACGTCCTGACTTTC.

The chain recombines TRBV9 with TRBJ2-7; 11 bases agree with TRBD2. The trim removed 5 bases at V and 4 bases at J, leaving 5 bases unmatched. Germline V gene sequence: CDR1 SGDLS, CDR2 YYNGEE. The CDR3 has 14 amino acids. The DNA of the CDR3 is TGTGCCAGCAGTGGATCTAGCGGGGGGTACGAGCAGTACTTC. Its protein product is CASSGSSGGYEQYF.

The chain recombines TRBV29-1 with TRBJ2-1; unclear D gene. The germline V gene encodes CDR1 SQVTM and CDR2 ANQGSEA. CDR3 size: 12 residues. The germline V and J ends were trimmed by 0 bases and 6 bases, with 6 bases remaining between them. The CDR3 nucleotides are TGCAGCGTTGAAGATAATAGCAATGAGCAGTTCTTC. Translating gives CSVEDNSNEQFF.

In its sample, this clone was seen many times. The chain is built from TRBV5-6 and TRBJ1-3; D uncertain. Germline CDR1 is SGHDT and CDR2 is YYEEEE. V was cut by 2 bases and J by 0 bases, with 15 bases left in between. CDR3 size: 17 residues. This CDR3 is CASSFLGSSDSGNTIYF. For the CDR3, the DNA is TGTGCCAGCAGCTTTCTAGGAAGTTCAGACTCTGGAAACACCATATATTTT.

This clone came up a few times. This sequence joins TRBV11-3 and TRBJ2-3, with D possibly matching TRBD1 (5 bases). There are 16 residues in the CDR3. From germline, CDR1 is SGHNT and CDR2 YENEEA. Trimming shortened V by 5 bases and J by 0 bases, and 15 bases separated the two germline ends. The CDR3 DNA follows: TGTGCCAGCAGCCCAACGACAGCCGCTAGCACAGATACGCAGTATTTT. Its protein product is CASSPTTAASTDTQYF.

The chain has TRBV10-3 and TRBJ2-7; perhaps TRBD2 as D (7 bases). Germline CDR1 ENHRY, CDR2 SYGVKD. Trimming stripped 5 bases from V and 2 bases from J, with 19 bases between. CDR3 size: 16 residues. The CDR3 nucleotides read TGTGCCATCAGTTTGGGGGCGGCCGGGGGGACCTACGAGCAGTACTTC. This translates into CAISLGAAGGTYEQYF.

The chain couples TRBV18 to TRBJ1-3; D is undetermined. Trimming cost V 2 bases and J 0 bases, with 8 bases left between them. The CDR3 extends over 15 amino acids. CDR1 KGHSH and CDR2 LQKENI come from the germline V gene. CDR3 in DNA: TGTGCCAGCTCACCAACACCGAACTCTGGAAACACCATATATTTT. Encoded protein: CASSPTPNSGNTIYF. The whole variable domain, filled in from reference TRBV18 and TRBJ1-3, reads NAGVMQNPRHLVRRRGQEARLRCSPMKGHSHVYWYRQLPEEGLKFMVYLQKENIIDESGMPKERFSAEFPKEGPSILRIQQVVRGDSAAYFCASSPTPNSGNTIYFGEGSWLTVV.

The V gene is TRBV11-1, the J gene TRBJ1-1; possible D gene TRBD1, 5 bases. Germline V gene lookup returns CDR1 SGHAT and CDR2 FQDESV (reference sequence). This CDR3 is 15 amino acids long. V was pared by 1 base and J by 4 bases, with 13 bases between. CDR3 in DNA: TGTGCCAGCAGCTTAGTGGCAGGGAGGAGCACTGAAGCTTTCTTT. Translation: CASSLVAGRSTEAFF.

This CDR3 is CASSLRAVAGELFF. DNA for the CDR3: TGTGCCAGCAGCTTAAGAGCGGTGGCCGGGGAGCTGTTTTTT. The chain carries TRBV7-9 and TRBJ2-2; a possible D gene is TRBD2 (5 bases). The CDR3 has 14 amino acids. Germline V gene data show CDR1 as SEHNR and CDR2 as FQNEAQ (reference sequence). Between the trimmed V and J ends, which lost 2 bases and 6 bases, there was a span of 10 bases. The full variable domain, completed using reference TRBV7-9 and TRBJ2-2, is DTGVSQNPRHKITKRGQNVTFRCDPISEHNRLYWYRQTLGQGPEFLTYFQNEAQLEKSRLLSDRFSAERPKGSFSTLEIQRTEQGDSAMYLCASSLRAVAGELFFGEGSRLTVL.

This clone was seen only a few times. J is TRBJ2-5 and V is TRBV7-2; 12 bases are shared with TRBD2. Germline assignment: CDR1 SGHTA and CDR2 FQGNSA. The junction had 6 bases not matched to a gene; V was cut back by 7 bases and J by 0 bases. The CDR3 has 16 amino acids. Here the CDR3 reads CASTATSGGYQETQYF. DNA for the CDR3: TGTGCCAGCACCGCGACTAGCGGGGGATACCAAGAGACCCAGTACTTC.

Only one count was recorded for this clone. The rearrangement links TRBV15 to TRBJ1-4; the D gene is possibly TRBD1 (6 bases). V was clipped by 4 bases and J by 4 bases, with 10 bases between them. This CDR3 has 14 residues. Looked up from germline, CDR1 is LNHNV and CDR2 is YYDKDF (reference sequence). The CDR3 loop reads CATSTGQFNEKLFF. The CDR3, as DNA: TGTGCCACCAGCACCGGACAGTTTAATGAAAAACTGTTTTTT. The full variable domain, with the rest looked up from reference TRBV15 and TRBJ1-4, is DAMVIQNPRYQVTQFGKPVTLSCSQTLNHNVMYWYQQKSSQAPKLLFHYYDKDFNNEADTPDNFQSRRPNTSFCFLDIRSPGLGDTAMYLCATSTGQFNEKLFFGSGTQLSVL.